The clone carrying this T cell receptor (beta chain) was seen a few times. Trimming cost V 3 bases and J 9 bases, with 24 bases left between them. The V gene's germline CDR1 is SNHLY and CDR2 FYNNEI. This CDR3 is built from 17 residues. MiXCR was run by TCRdb on the RT-PCR reads, yielding one entry per CDR3 protein. The sample includes hundreds of thousands of distinct CDR3 sequences, over 12% of them seen just once. The sequenced sample was memory CD4+ T cells from blood. The receptor was isolated from a female donor in good health, serving as a healthy control. This chain links TRBV2 with TRBJ2-4; D might be TRBD2 (6 bases). As DNA, the CDR3 is TGTGCCAGCAGTGATTTAGGGCGGGGTTGGTCAGAGAGCATTCAGTACTTC. Protein product: CASSDLGRGWSESIQYF.